The 16 T cell receptor beta chains below all came from one sample that was sequenced in a study of cytomegalovirus exposure and HLA in healthy donors. Use of 60 Vbeta and 13 Jbeta primers characterized the PCR. This table comes from immunoSEQ multiplex PCR, and its TCRdb copy is limited to in-frame clones, with some not included. The table includes roughly 140,000 clones, 82% detected once. Source material: PBMCs. The source of these receptors is a woman aged 60-75 years in good health and CMV-seropositive.

This CDR3 reads CAWSLDRTYEQYF. The CDR3 region has the DNA TGTGCCTGGAGTCTTGACAGGACCTACGAGCAGTACTTC. V usage is TRBV30 and J usage is TRBJ2-7; maybe TRBD1 (6 bases). CDR1 and CDR2 (germline): GTSNPN, SVGIG (reference sequence). The V and J ends lost 2 bases and 2 bases respectively, with 10 bases between them. This CDR3 contains 13 residues.

The chain recombines TRBV10-3 with TRBJ1-5; TRBD1 is a possible D gene (5 bases). This CDR3 contains 16 residues. Germline values: CDR1 ENHRY, CDR2 SYGVKD. V was shortened by 0 bases and J by 2 bases, with 11 bases between the two germline ends. The CDR3 DNA sequence: TGTGCCATCAGTGAGTCAAGGGGTACGGGCAATCAGCCCCAGCATTTT. This encodes CAISESRGTGNQPQHF.

This clone was seen a handful of times. The rearrangement joins TRBV4-3 to TRBJ2-5; TRBD1 matches 8 bases. The germline CDR1 and CDR2 sequences are LGHNA and YSLEER. J gave up 4 bases and V 0 bases, and 7 bases lay outside the gene matches. This CDR3 comprises 16 residues. The CDR3 coding sequence is TGCGCCAGCAGCCAAGATGCGACAGGGGATGGAGAGACCCAGTACTTC. It translates to CASSQDATGDGETQYF.

V usage is TRBV19 and J usage is TRBJ1-2; the D is unclear. The V end was cut by 5 bases, the J end by 4 bases, with 20 bases between. Germline loops: CDR1 LNHDA, CDR2 SQIVND (reference sequence). CDR3 length: 16 amino acids. The CDR3 DNA is TGTGCCAGTAGTCGAGGCCGTACTCTCGGAGGCTATGGCTACACCTTC. Translation: CASSRGRTLGGYGYTF.

The chain carries TRBV19 and TRBJ2-7; 8 positions agree with TRBD2. CDR3 length: 14 amino acids. Trimming at V came to 8 bases and at J to 4 bases, leaving 10 bases not matched to a gene. The germline V gene encodes CDR1 LNHDA and CDR2 SQIVND (reference sequence). The CDR3 bases are TGTGCCAGTGCCCCGAGCGGGAGTTCATACGAGCAGTACTTC. It translates to CASAPSGSSYEQYF.

The chain joins TRBV7-2 to TRBJ2-7; D uncertain. V was trimmed by 2 bases and J by 2 bases, leaving 7 bases between them. The CDR3 consists of 13 residues. Germline-derived CDR1 and CDR2 are SGHTA and FQGNSA. This CDR3 reads CASSLPQTYEQYF. CDR3 sequence (DNA): TGTGCCAGCAGCTTACCTCAGACCTACGAGCAGTACTTC.

The rearrangement joins TRBV28 to TRBJ1-2; TRBD1 might be the D (5 bases). V lost 8 bases and J lost 4, with 14 bases in between. The CDR3 totals 13 residues. The germline CDR1 and CDR2 sequences are MDHEN and SYDVKM. CDR3 sequence (DNA): TGTGCCAGCCGGACCTCAGGGATCTATGGCTACACCTTC. This codes for CASRTSGIYGYTF.

This chain links TRBV28 with TRBJ2-3; perhaps TRBD1 as D (5 bases). Between the trimmed V and J ends, which lost 2 bases and 2 bases, there was a span of 11 bases. The germline CDR1 and CDR2 sequences are MDHEN and SYDVKM. The CDR3 loop spans 15 amino acids. The CDR3: CASSLTQGLTDTQYF. In DNA form, the CDR3 reads TGTGCCAGCAGTTTAACCCAGGGTCTCACAGATACGCAGTATTTT.

The chain is built from TRBV7-9 and TRBJ1-6, with 10 bases that match TRBD1. The germline V gene encodes CDR1 SEHNR and CDR2 FQNEAQ (reference sequence). After removal of 5 bases from V and 3 bases from J, the junction contained 4 bases not matched to a gene. CDR3 length: 16 amino acids. The CDR3 region has the DNA TGTGCCAGCAGCACCGGACAGGGGGTCTATAATTCACCCCTCCACTTT. Translated: CASSTGQGVYNSPLHF.

This clone came up a few times. The chain couples TRBV6-6 to TRBJ2-4; TRBD1 aligns across 7 bases. V lost 7 bases to trimming and J lost 5 bases; unmatched junction nucleotides: 8. CDR1 and CDR2 (germline): MNHNY, SVGAGI (reference sequence). CDR3 length equals 14 residues. For the CDR3, the DNA is TGTGCCAGCACCGACGGGACAGCACAAAACATTCAGTACTTC. Its protein is CASTDGTAQNIQYF.

This clone occurred once. An end of the junction does not agree with germline; a read error may underlie this. The chain uses TRBV7-7 and TRBJ2-1; TRBD2 matches at 7 bases. Germline CDR1 and CDR2: SSHAT and FNYEAQ (reference sequence). The CDR3 totals 16 residues. Written as DNA, the CDR3 is TGTGCTAGCAGCCGAATAGCGGGCGCGCCTTACAATGAGCAGTTCTTC. This codes for CASSRIAGAPYNEQFF.

The rearrangement uses TRBV11-2 and TRBJ2-3; a weak D match, TRBD2 (6 bases). CDR1 and CDR2 (germline): SGHAT, FQNNGV. The CDR3 is 17 amino acids. V was pared by 8 bases and J by 5 bases, with 26 bases between. In nucleotides, the CDR3 is TGTGCCAGCTCTCTTAGGCCTGGCGGTCAGGAGGGAGATACGCAGTATTTT. Translated, it gives CASSLRPGGQEGDTQYF.

The chain uses TRBV4-2 and TRBJ2-5; 7 bases fit TRBD1. CDR1 is LGHNA and CDR2 is YNFKEQ in the germline V gene. V gave up 1 base and J gave up 2 bases; unmatched junction bases: 1. CDR3 size: 14 residues. The CDR3 DNA follows: TGTGCCAGCAGCCAAGGGGACAGTCAAGAGACCCAGTACTTC. Translating it yields CASSQGDSQETQYF.

The V gene is TRBV6-5, the J gene TRBJ1-1; TRBD1 matches 8 bases. With 4 bases clipped from V and 1 base from J, the junction kept 2 bases outside the gene matches. Germline V lookup: CDR1 MNHEY, CDR2 SVGAGI. This CDR3 is built from 14 residues. This chain's CDR3 is CASSFGTGNTEAFF. The CDR3, as DNA: TGTGCCAGCAGTTTTGGGACAGGGAACACTGAAGCTTTCTTT.

This chain connects TRBV19 to TRBJ2-5, with 8 bases fitting TRBD1. The CDR3 is 14 residues long. V lost 5 bases, J lost 3 bases, and 5 bases stayed unmatched. CDR1 is LNHDA, CDR2 SQIVND, per germline (reference sequence). CDR3 residues: CASSHQGAEETQYF. The CDR3 bases are TGTGCCAGTAGTCACCAGGGGGCGGAAGAGACCCAGTACTTC.

The chain has TRBV28 and TRBJ2-7; 11 bases fit TRBD2. The CDR3 sequence is 20 residues long. After removal of 3 bases from V and 0 bases from J, the junction contained 16 bases not matched to a gene. In germline, CDR1 is MDHEN, CDR2 SYDVKM. CDR3 nucleotide sequence: TGTGCCAGCAGTTTTCCGCCGACTAGCGGGACTCTTAGGAGCTCCTACGAGCAGTACTTC. Protein: CASSFPPTSGTLRSSYEQYF.